The present T cell receptor beta chain was sequenced within a study of CD8+ T cells in alopecia areata. Study details: A regimen of oral tofacitinib, 5 to 10 mg twice daily, was given to treated patients.

RNA was extracted and reverse transcribed into cDNA as the sequencing template. The table came from immunoSEQ multiplex PCR; TCRdb's copy has only in-frame clones and leaves some out. The top ten hold 1.2% of the sample, which has about 250,000 clones, 67% seen once. This clone was recorded a few times. Sampling of alopecia areata patients yielded lesional scalp punch biopsies as well as peripheral blood. V was shortened by 5 bases and J by 8 bases, with 13 bases between the two germline ends. This CDR3 contains 13 residues. The V gene's germline CDR1 is SQVTM and CDR2 ANQGSEA. The clonotype comes from a human donor with alopecia areata. This specimen consisted of CD4+ T cells sorted from blood, obtained at week 0. The V gene is TRBV29-1, the J gene TRBJ1-6; weak D call: TRBD1 (5 bases). The chain's CDR3 is CSVRDGGHSPLHF. The DNA for the CDR3 is TGCAGCGTTCGCGACGGGGGTCATTCACCCCTCCACTTT.